These 6 T cell receptor beta chains share one sample of origin, sequenced in a study of T cells in Graves' hyperthyroidism and ophthalmopathy. TCR beta CDR3 regions were amplified from RNA transcripts. HTBI primers were used for first-round RT-PCR of the TCR CDR3. TCRdb reprocessed the multiplex PCR reads via MiXCR and lists one record per CDR3 protein. The data show a few hundred thousand distinct CDR3 sequences, with under 20% seen just once and 35% to 45% held by the top ten. Sequencing was carried out using blood. These receptors originate from a man aged 18 to 29 with Graves' ophthalmopathy.

The chain recombines TRBV12-3 or TRBV12-4 with TRBJ2-3; 12 positions agree with TRBD2. V was pared by 4 bases and J by 6 bases, with 5 bases of the junction left unmatched. The CDR3 has 15 amino acids. The CDR3 here is CASSSAGTSGDTQYF. The CDR3 bases are TGTGCCAGCAGTTCCGCCGGGACTAGCGGGGATACGCAGTATTTT.

The chain employs TRBV6-5 and TRBJ2-1, with 7 bases that match TRBD2. Germline values: CDR1 MNHEY, CDR2 SVGAGI. CDR3 size: 15 residues. With 5 bases clipped from V and 0 bases from J, the junction kept 4 bases outside the gene matches. CDR3 nucleotide sequence: TGTGCCAGCAGTCACGGGGGGTCCTCCTACAATGAGCAGTTCTTC. This sequence encodes CASSHGGSSYNEQFF.

This clonotype showed up many times. The rearrangement joins TRBV6-1 to TRBJ2-1; no definite D call. The CDR3 is 15 residues long. CDR1 MNHNS and CDR2 SASEGT come from the germline V gene. Trimming stripped 1 base from V and 3 bases from J, with 10 bases between. The CDR3: CASSEGSPIYNEQFF. DNA of the CDR3: TGTGCCAGCAGTGAAGGTTCCCCGATCTACAATGAGCAGTTCTTC.

This chain uses TRBV10-3 with TRBJ2-2; tentatively, D is TRBD2 (6 bases). Germline V lookup: CDR1 ENHRY, CDR2 SYGVKD. The V gene lost 0 bases and the J gene lost 4 bases, with 9 bases spanning the gap. CDR3 length: 15 amino acids. CDR3 DNA sequence: TGTGCCATCAGTGAGTCAGCGGGCCCCACCGGGGAGCTGTTTTTT. Its translation is CAISESAGPTGELFF.

This clonotype was observed many times. CDR3: CASSQNRGWNTEAFF. CDR3 coding DNA: TGTGCCAGCAGCCAAAACAGGGGCTGGAACACTGAAGCTTTCTTT. V and J are TRBV14 and TRBJ1-1, with 7 bases aligning to TRBD1. The germline V gene has CDR1 SGHDN and CDR2 FVKESK. With 2 bases clipped from V and 1 base from J, the junction kept 4 bases outside the gene matches. The length of the CDR3 is 15 residues.

This clonotype was recorded many times. This rearrangement joins TRBV5-1 to TRBJ2-1; 10 positions match TRBD2. CDR3 length: 16 amino acids. V shed 4 bases, J shed 7 bases, and the junction held 11 bases outside the gene matches. Germline CDR1 and CDR2: SGHRS and YFSETQ. CDR3 in DNA: TGCGCCAGCAGCACCACAGGGGCTAGCGGGGGTAATGAGCAGTTCTTC. Protein sequence: CASSTTGASGGNEQFF.